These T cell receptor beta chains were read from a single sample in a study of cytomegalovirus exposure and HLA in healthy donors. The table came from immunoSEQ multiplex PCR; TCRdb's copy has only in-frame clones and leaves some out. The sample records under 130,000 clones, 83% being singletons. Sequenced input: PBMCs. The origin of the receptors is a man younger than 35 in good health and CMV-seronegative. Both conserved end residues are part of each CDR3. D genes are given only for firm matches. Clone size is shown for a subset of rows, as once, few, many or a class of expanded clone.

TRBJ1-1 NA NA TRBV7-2 CASSLARVNTEAFF TGTGCCAGCAGCTTAGCTCGGGTTAACACTGAAGCTTTCTTT
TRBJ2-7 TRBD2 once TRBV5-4 CASSSTSEIYEQYF TGTGCCAGCAGCTCGACTAGCGAGATCTACGAGCAGTACTTC
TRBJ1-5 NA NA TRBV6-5 CASSPKGNSNQPQHF TGTGCCAGCAGCCCTAAGGGGAATAGCAATCAGCCCCAGCATTTT
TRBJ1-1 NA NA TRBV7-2 CASSPRRGALNTEAFF TGTGCCAGCAGCCCACGGCGGGGGGCCTTGAACACTGAAGCTTTCTTT
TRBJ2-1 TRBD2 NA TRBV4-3 CASSQYRLAGGSPVNEQFF TGCGCCAGCAGCCAATACCGACTAGCGGGAGGCTCACCGGTCAATGAGCAGTTCTTC
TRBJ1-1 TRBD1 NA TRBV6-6 CASRQTGDTEAFF TGTGCCAGCAGGCAAACAGGGGACACTGAAGCTTTCTTT
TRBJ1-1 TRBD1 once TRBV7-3 CASSQEEGGPTEAFF TGCGCCAGCAGCCAAGAGGAAGGGGGCCCCACTGAAGCTTTCTTT
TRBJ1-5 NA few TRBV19 CASSIRFRVSNQPQHF TGTGCCAGTAGTATCAGGTTCAGGGTTAGCAATCAGCCCCAGCATTTT
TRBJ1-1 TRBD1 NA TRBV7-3 CASSPQGGRGAFF TGTGCCAGCAGCCCCCAAGGGGGCCGGGGAGCTTTCTTT
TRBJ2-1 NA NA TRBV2 CASRYENEQFF TGTGCCAGCCGCTACGAGAATGAGCAGTTCTTC
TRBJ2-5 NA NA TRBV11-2 CASSLVMDNQETQYF TGTGCCAGCAGCTTAGTTATGGACAACCAAGAGACCCAGTACTTC
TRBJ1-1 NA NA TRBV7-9 CASRLEREASEAFF TGTGCCAGCAGGTTGGAAAGGGAGGCGTCTGAAGCTTTCTTT
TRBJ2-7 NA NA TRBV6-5 CASSYSGSPYEQYF TGTGCCAGCAGTTACTCGGGGAGCCCCTACGAGCAGTACTTC
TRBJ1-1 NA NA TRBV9 CASSGGLNTEAFF TGTGCCAGCAGCGGAGGCCTGAACACTGAAGCTTTCTTT
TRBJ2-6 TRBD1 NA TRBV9 CASSAFGQAASGANVLTF TGTGCCAGCAGCGCTTTCGGACAGGCAGCCTCTGGGGCCAACGTCCTGACTTTC
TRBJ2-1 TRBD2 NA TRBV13 CASSPSGRINEQFF TGTGCCAGCAGCCCTAGCGGGAGGATAAATGAGCAGTTCTTC
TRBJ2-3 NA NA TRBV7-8 CASSLIGQIFGDTQYF TGTGCCAGCAGCTTGATAGGACAGATTTTTGGCGATACGCAGTATTTT
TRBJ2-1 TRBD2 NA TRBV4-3 CASSQGPGLAGHNEQFF TGCGCCAGCAGCCAAGGCCCGGGACTAGCGGGCCACAATGAGCAGTTCTTC
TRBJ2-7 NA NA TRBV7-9 CASSLDGSPSYEQYF TGTGCCAGCAGCTTAGACGGGAGCCCCTCCTACGAGCAGTACTTC
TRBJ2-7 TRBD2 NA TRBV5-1 CASSAGVYEQYF TGCGCCAGCAGTGCGGGAGTATACGAGCAGTACTTC
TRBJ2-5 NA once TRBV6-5 CASSYSGSETQYF TGTGCCAGCAGTTACTCCGGGAGTGAGACCCAGTACTTC
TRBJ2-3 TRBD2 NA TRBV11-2 CASSATGTSGRAPQDTQYF TGTGCCAGCAGCGCCACCGGGACTAGCGGGAGGGCCCCCCAAGATACGCAGTATTTT
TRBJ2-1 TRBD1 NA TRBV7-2 CASSFPGRGYYNEQFF TGTGCCAGCAGCTTTCCCGGCAGGGGGTACTACAATGAGCAGTTCTTC
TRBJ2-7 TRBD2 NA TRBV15 CATSRGRSGATYEQYF TGTGCCACCAGCAGAGGAAGAAGCGGGGCCACCTACGAGCAGTACTTC
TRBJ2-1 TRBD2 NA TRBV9 CASSVVVGGRNEQFF TGTGCCAGCAGCGTAGTGGTTGGCGGGAGGAATGAGCAGTTCTTC
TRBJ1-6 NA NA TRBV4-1 CASSQARPSEELHNSPLHF TGCGCCAGCAGCCAAGCCCGACCAAGCGAGGAGCTACATAATTCACCCCTCCACTTT
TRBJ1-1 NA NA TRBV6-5 CASSAGNTEAFF TGTGCCAGCAGCGCAGGGAACACTGAAGCTTTCTTT
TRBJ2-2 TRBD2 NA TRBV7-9 CASSSLSGRNTGELFF TGTGCCAGCAGCTCTTTGAGCGGGAGGAACACCGGGGAGCTGTTTTTT
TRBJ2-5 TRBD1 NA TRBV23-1 CASSVRQGARETQYF TGCGCCAGCAGTGTCCGACAGGGGGCGCGGGAGACCCAGTACTTC
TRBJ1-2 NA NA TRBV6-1 CASKRSGDNYGYTF TGTGCCAGCAAGAGATCAGGGGATAACTATGGCTACACCTTC
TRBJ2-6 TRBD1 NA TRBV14 CASSNRDRVFSGANVLTF TGTGCCAGCAGCAACCGGGACAGAGTTTTCTCTGGGGCCAACGTCCTGACTTTC
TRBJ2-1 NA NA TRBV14 CASSLYNEQFF TGTGCCAGCAGTCTCTACAATGAGCAGTTCTTC
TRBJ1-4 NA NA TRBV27 CASSPSIGSGEKLFF TGTGCCAGTTCCCCCTCTATTGGGTCAGGGGAAAAACTGTTTTTT
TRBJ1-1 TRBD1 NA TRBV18 CASSPGTGDSTEAFF TGTGCCAGCTCACCGGGGACAGGGGATTCCACTGAAGCTTTCTTT
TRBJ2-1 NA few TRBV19 CASSQTRLPLNEQFF TGTGCCAGTAGTCAGACCCGACTGCCTCTCAATGAGCAGTTCTTC
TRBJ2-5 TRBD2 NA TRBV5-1 CASSFSGSKETQYF TGCGCCAGCAGCTTTAGCGGGAGTAAAGAGACCCAGTACTTC
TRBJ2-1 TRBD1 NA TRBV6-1 CASSVRDRLTPAYNEQFF TGTGCCAGCAGTGTAAGGGACAGGCTGACACCTGCCTACAATGAGCAGTTCTTC
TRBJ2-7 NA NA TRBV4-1 CASSQVPLLGGNEQYF TGCGCCAGCAGCCAAGTCCCGCTTTTGGGGGGAAACGAGCAGTACTTC
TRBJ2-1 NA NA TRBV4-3 CASSPRLAIYNEQFF TGCGCCAGCAGCCCCAGGCTAGCCATTTACAATGAGCAGTTCTTC
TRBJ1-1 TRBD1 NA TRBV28 CASNGQGGRTEAFF TGTGCCAGCAATGGACAGGGCGGCCGCACTGAAGCTTTCTTT
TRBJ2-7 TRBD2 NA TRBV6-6 CASSYPRTSGYYEQYF TGTGCCAGCAGTTACCCCCGGACTAGCGGGTACTACGAGCAGTACTTC
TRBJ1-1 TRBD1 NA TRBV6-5 CASSRDRVAEAFF TGTGCCAGCAGTCGTGACAGGGTGGCTGAAGCTTTCTTT
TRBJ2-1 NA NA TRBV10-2 CASSEQADNEQFF TGCGCCAGCAGTGAACAGGCAGACAATGAGCAGTTCTTC
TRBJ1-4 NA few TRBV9 CASSVEGRATNEKLFF TGTGCCAGCAGCGTAGAAGGGAGGGCAACTAATGAAAAACTGTTTTTT